This is a list of T cell receptor beta chains from one sample in a study of immune heterogeneity within non-small cell lung tumors. TCRdb itself ran the multiplex PCR reads through MiXCR, one entry per CDR3 protein. The data show under 35,000 distinct CDR3 sequences, 28% seen once. The sequencing input was lung tumor tissue. The receptor set was obtained from a man aged 40-50 years with non-small cell lung cancer. Both conserved end residues are trimmed from each CDR3.

TRBV28	TRBJ1-2	ASRGESVNYGYT
TRBV7-2	TRBJ1-2	ASSLIGSGDGYT
TRBV7-9	TRBJ1-1	ASSLTGVRTEAF
TRBV7-2	TRBJ2-5	ASSSDPCLETQY
TRBV7-9	TRBJ2-3	ASSPLRLGPPGSNTQY
TRBV7-2	TRBJ1-5	ASSLDSNQPQH
TRBV12-3/TRBV12-4	TRBJ2-5	ASSFGAAETQY
TRBV6-1	TRBJ1-5	ASSYQDQPQH
TRBV28	TRBJ2-7	ASSWNNRGIEQY
TRBV19	TRBJ1-4	ASSRDTDEKLF
TRBV15	TRBJ1-5	ATSREADSNQPQH
TRBV6-1	TRBJ2-6	ASSPRDRASGANVLT
TRBV7-2	TRBJ1-2	ASSLRGRQAVGYT
TRBV12-3/TRBV12-4	TRBJ2-3	ASRLDESAATDTQY
TRBV20-1	TRBJ2-1	SARGLAWGLNEQF
TRBV5-1	TRBJ2-7	ASSLDYTYEQY
TRBV3-1	TRBJ1-2	ASSLLGGRDYGYT
TRBV7-8	TRBJ2-1	ASSLEAGQTF
TRBV30	TRBJ1-4	AWRTGMTNEKLF
TRBV2	TRBJ1-4	ASSVSGAGEKLF
TRBV19	TRBJ1-2	ASSRDRTYGYT
TRBV19	TRBJ1-6	ASSTRNNSPLH
TRBV19	TRBJ2-2	ASTTLGLAENTGELF
TRBV20-1	TRBJ1-5	SAIPAGTGGLGNHPQH
TRBV20-1	TRBJ2-7	SARARSSSYEQY
TRBV24-1	TRBJ2-1	ATSDSSGLAVQF
TRBV5-1	TRBJ2-1	ASSLATSSYNEQF
TRBV9	TRBJ2-3	ASSLWSTTRTDTQY
TRBV14	TRBJ2-1	ASSSRQESSYNEQF
TRBV24-1	TRBJ2-3	ATSDSGQGSTDTQY
TRBV5-8	TRBJ2-7	ASSSGFWTSGYEQY
TRBV5-1	TRBJ2-5	ASSPLQLQETQY
TRBV11-2	TRBJ2-2	ASSYTRLPTGEVF
TRBV5-1	TRBJ2-1	ASSLLEARIGEQF
TRBV19	TRBJ2-6	ASSRKTGGPGANVLT
TRBV30	TRBJ2-1	AWSPLGFTYNEQF
TRBV24-1	TRBJ2-6	ATSEGSGANVLT
TRBV15	TRBJ1-1	ATSREPNTEAF